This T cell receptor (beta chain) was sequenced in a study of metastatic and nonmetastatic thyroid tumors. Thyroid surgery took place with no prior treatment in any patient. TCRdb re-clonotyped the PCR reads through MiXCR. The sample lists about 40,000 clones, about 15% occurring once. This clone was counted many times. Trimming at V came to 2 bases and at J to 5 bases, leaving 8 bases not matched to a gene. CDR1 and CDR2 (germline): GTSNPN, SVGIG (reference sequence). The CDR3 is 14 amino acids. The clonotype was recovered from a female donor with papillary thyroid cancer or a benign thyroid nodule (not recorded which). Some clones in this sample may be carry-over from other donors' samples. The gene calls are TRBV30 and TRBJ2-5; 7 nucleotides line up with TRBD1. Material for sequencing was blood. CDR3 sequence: CAWSLNDRVETQYF. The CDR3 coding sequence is TGTGCCTGGAGTCTTAATGACAGGGTTGAGACCCAGTACTTC.